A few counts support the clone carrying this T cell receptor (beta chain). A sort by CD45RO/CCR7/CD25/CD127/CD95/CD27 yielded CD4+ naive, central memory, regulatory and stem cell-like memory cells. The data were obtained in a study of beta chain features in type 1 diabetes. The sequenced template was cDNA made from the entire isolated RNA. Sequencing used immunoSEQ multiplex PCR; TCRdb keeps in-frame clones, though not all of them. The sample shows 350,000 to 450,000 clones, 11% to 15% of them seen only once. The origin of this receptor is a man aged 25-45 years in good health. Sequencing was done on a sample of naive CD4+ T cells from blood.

The CDR3 here is CAIRDDRGNSPLHF. CDR3 sequence (DNA): TGTGCCATCAGAGATGACCGTGGCAATTCACCCCTCCACTTT. The chain combines TRBV10-3 with TRBJ1-6, with D unresolved. Germline lookup yields CDR1 ENHRY and CDR2 SYGVKD. V shed 6 bases and J shed 7 bases, with 13 bases lying between them. The CDR3 loop spans 14 amino acids.